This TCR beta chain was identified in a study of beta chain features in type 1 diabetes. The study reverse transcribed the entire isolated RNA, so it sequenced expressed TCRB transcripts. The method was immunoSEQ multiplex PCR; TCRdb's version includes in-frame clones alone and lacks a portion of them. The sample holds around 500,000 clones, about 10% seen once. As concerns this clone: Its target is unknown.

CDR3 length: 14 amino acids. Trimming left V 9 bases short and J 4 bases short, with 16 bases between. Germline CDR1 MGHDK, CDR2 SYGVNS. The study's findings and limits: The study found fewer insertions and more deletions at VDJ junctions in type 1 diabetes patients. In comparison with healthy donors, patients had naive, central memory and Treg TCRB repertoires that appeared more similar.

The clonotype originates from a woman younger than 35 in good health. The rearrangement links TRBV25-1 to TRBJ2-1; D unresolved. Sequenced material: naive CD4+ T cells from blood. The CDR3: CASKHGKAYNEQFF. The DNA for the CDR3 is TGTGCCAGTAAGCATGGGAAAGCTTACAATGAGCAGTTCTTC.